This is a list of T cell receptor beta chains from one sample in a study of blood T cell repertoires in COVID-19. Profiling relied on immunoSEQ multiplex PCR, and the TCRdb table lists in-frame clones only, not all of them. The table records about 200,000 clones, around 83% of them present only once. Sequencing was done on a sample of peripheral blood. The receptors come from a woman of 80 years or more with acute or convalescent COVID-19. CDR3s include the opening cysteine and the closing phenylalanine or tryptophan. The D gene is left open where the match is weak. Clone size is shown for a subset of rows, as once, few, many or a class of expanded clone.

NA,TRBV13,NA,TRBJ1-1,CASSSNRLREAFF,TGTGCCAGCAGCTCCAACAGGCTCAGGGAAGCTTTCTTT
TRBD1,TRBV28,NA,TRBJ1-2,CASCERTGGACGYTF,TGTGCCAGCTGTGAAAGGACAGGGGGCGCTTGTGGCTACACCTTC
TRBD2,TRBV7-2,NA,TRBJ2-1,CASSHGGLAGVRFF,TGTGCCAGCAGCCATGGCGGGCTAGCGGGAGTGCGGTTCTTC
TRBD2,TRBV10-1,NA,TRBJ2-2,CASRPGTSFGELFF,TGCGCCAGCAGACCCGGGACTAGCTTCGGGGAGCTGTTTTTT
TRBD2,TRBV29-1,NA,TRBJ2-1,CSVGTSGSRGNEQFF,TGCAGCGTTGGGACCAGCGGGAGTAGGGGCAATGAGCAGTTCTTC
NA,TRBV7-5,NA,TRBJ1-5,CARSFWYRPSNQPQHF,TGTGCCAGAAGCTTTTGGTACAGGCCTAGCAATCAGCCCCAGCATTTT
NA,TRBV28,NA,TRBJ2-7,CASSAQGFFSYEQYF,TGTGCCAGCTCCGCTCAGGGCTTCTTCTCCTACGAGCAGTACTTC
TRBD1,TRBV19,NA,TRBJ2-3,CASSIGDRVSDTQYF,TGTGCCAGTAGTATCGGGGACAGGGTCTCAGATACGCAGTATTTT
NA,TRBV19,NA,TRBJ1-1,CASRGHRNTEAFF,TGTGCCAGTAGGGGACACCGGAACACTGAAGCTTTCTTT
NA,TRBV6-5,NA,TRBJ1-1,CASSPTMNTEAFF,TGTGCCAGCAGTCCTACCATGAACACTGAAGCTTTCTTT
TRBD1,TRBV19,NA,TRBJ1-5,CASRSETGVYQPQHF,TGTGCCAGTAGGTCCGAGACAGGGGTTTATCAGCCCCAGCATTTT
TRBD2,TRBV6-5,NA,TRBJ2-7,CASSYTQRESEQYF,TGTGCCAGCAGTTATACGCAGCGGGAGAGCGAGCAGTACTTC
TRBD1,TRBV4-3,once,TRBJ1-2,CASSRTGGAGYGYTF,TGCGCCAGCAGCAGGACAGGGGGCGCCGGCTATGGCTACACCTTC
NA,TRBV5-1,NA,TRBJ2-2,CASRGQAGAGGELFF,TGCGCCAGCAGGGGCCAGGCAGGGGCTGGCGGGGAGCTGTTTTTT
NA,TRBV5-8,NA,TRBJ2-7,CASSLSPHGEQYF,TGTGCCAGCAGCTTGAGTCCCCACGGCGAGCAGTACTTC
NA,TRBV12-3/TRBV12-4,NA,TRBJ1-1,CASRQESEAFF,TGTGCCAGCCGACAGGAGTCTGAAGCTTTCTTT
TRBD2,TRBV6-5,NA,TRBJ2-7,CASSYSTSGGSYEQYF,TGTGCCAGCAGTTACTCTACTAGCGGAGGATCCTACGAGCAGTACTTC
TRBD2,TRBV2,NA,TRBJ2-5,CASTLTSVQGEETQYF,TGTGCCAGCACCCTCACTAGCGTCCAAGGGGAAGAGACCCAGTACTTC
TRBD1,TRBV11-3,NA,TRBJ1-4,CASSRTGGGEKLFF,TGTGCCAGCAGCCGTACAGGGGGCGGTGAAAAACTGTTTTTT
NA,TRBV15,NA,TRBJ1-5,CATSRDPGPQHF,TGTGCCACCAGCAGAGATCCCGGGCCCCAGCATTTT